Below, 18 T cell receptor beta chains from the same sample are listed, as sequenced in a study of OX40 agonist ivuxolimab in advanced cancers. Only in-frame clones appear in the TCRdb table, and some are missing; sequencing was by immunoSEQ multiplex PCR. The table shows approximately 76,000 clones, with almost 85% occurring only once. Sample: CD4+ or CD8+ T cells sorted from blood, taken in a trial of the OX40 agonist ivuxolimab. Receptors originate from an adult with an advanced solid tumor such as melanoma, head and neck, liver or kidney cancer.

The gene calls are TRBV7-9 and TRBJ2-7; a weak D match, TRBD1 (5 bases). Trimming stripped 2 bases from V and 5 bases from J, with 13 bases between. The CDR3 runs to 14 residues. The germline V gene encodes CDR1 SEHNR and CDR2 FQNEAQ (reference sequence). CDR3 coding DNA: TGTGCCAGCAGCTTATACCCAGGGTTCAACGAGCAGTACTTC. It yields the protein CASSLYPGFNEQYF.

V and J are TRBV7-7 and TRBJ2-1; TRBD1 is a possible D gene (6 bases). V was pared by 1 base and J by 5 bases, with 9 bases between. Germline V CDR1 and CDR2: SSHAT, FNYEAQ (reference sequence). This CDR3 contains 14 residues. CDR3 amino acids: CASSLDRDHNEQFF. CDR3 nucleotides: TGTGCCAGCAGCTTAGACAGGGACCACAATGAGCAGTTCTTC.

The gene calls are TRBV25-1 and TRBJ1-3; the D is unclear. The CDR3 sequence is 16 residues long. Germline V gene sequence: CDR1 MGHDK, CDR2 SYGVNS. V lost 4 bases and J 0 bases, leaving 13 bases between the germline ends. CDR3 residues: CASSAYGQRSGNTIYF. The CDR3 coding sequence is TGTGCCAGCAGTGCATATGGTCAACGCTCTGGAAACACCATATATTTT.

The chain carries TRBV5-4 and TRBJ2-1; TRBD1 is a possible D gene (5 bases). V was pared by 2 bases and J by 9 bases, with 15 bases between. In germline, CDR1 is SGHNT, CDR2 YYREEE (reference sequence). This CDR3 has 14 residues. The DNA for the CDR3 is TGTGCCAGCAGCTTTTATCAGGGTAACGGTGAGCAGTTCTTC. Amino acid sequence: CASSFYQGNGEQFF.

This clone was seen a few times. CDR3: CASSVETNSNYGYTF. CDR3 bases: TGTGCCAGCAGCGTAGAGACAAATTCTAACTATGGCTACACCTTC. The chain recombines TRBV9 with TRBJ1-2; D is ambiguous. The CDR3 is made up of 15 amino acids. CDR1 and CDR2 from the germline V gene are SGDLS and YYNGEE. Trimming left V 0 bases short and J 0 bases short, with 9 bases between.

The chain links TRBV10-3 to TRBJ2-1; 14 bases fit TRBD2. The CDR3 runs 15 residues. Trimming took 5 bases from V and 8 from J; bases not matched to a gene: 5. CDR1 and CDR2 (germline): ENHRY, SYGVKD. This chain's CDR3 is CAISSTSGGADEQFF. CDR3 in DNA: TGTGCCATCAGTTCGACTAGCGGGGGGGCAGATGAGCAGTTCTTC.

CDR3 residues: CASGGRGNEKLFF. CDR3 coding DNA: TGTGCCAGCGGGGGAAGGGGGAACGAAAAACTGTTTTTT. The chain employs TRBV2 and TRBJ1-4; a weak D match, TRBD1 (6 bases). The V end was cut by 8 bases, the J end by 8 bases, with 15 bases between. Germline V gene lookup returns CDR1 SNHLY and CDR2 FYNNEI. CDR3 length equals 13 residues.

This clone occurred a few times. CDR3 sequence reads: CASSDWPKKEGYTF. CDR3 bases: TGCGCCAGCAGCGACTGGCCGAAGAAGGAGGGCTACACCTTC. This chain joins TRBV4-1 and TRBJ1-2; D is undetermined. CDR3 length: 14 residues. CDR1 and CDR2 from the germline V gene are MGHRA and YSYEKL. Between the trimmed V and J ends, which lost 5 bases and 8 bases, there was a span of 18 bases.

The genes are TRBV6-6 and TRBJ2-5; D possibly uses TRBD1 or TRBD2 (5 bases each). CDR3 length: 12 amino acids. Germline values: CDR1 MNHNY, CDR2 SVGAGI (reference sequence). V was pared by 8 bases and J by 4 bases, with 11 bases between. This chain's CDR3 is CASHRRLETQYF. The CDR3 coding sequence is TGTGCCAGCCACAGGAGGTTAGAGACCCAGTACTTC.

The chain carries TRBV2 and TRBJ1-1; D possibly corresponds to TRBD1 (5 bases). The CDR3 length is 14 residues. V was cut by 6 bases and J by 5 bases, with 16 bases left in between. Germline V gene sequence: CDR1 SNHLY, CDR2 FYNNEI. In DNA, the CDR3 is TGTGCCAGCAGGTCAACCTGGGGGACGACTGAAGCTTTCTTT. This sequence encodes CASRSTWGTTEAFF. The full variable domain, in which reference TRBV2 and TRBJ1-1 provide the parts outside the CDR3, is EPEVTQTPSHQVTQMGQEVILRCVPISNHLYFYWYRQILGQKVEFLVSFYNNEISEKSEIFDDQFSVERPDGSNFTLKIRSTKLEDSAMYFCASRSTWGTTEAFFGQGTRLTVV.

The gene calls are TRBV5-6 and TRBJ1-4; 8 bases line up with TRBD1. Trimming cost V 5 bases and J 7 bases; bases outside gene matches: 7. Germline V lookup: CDR1 SGHDT, CDR2 YYEEEE. The CDR3 is 14 amino acids. The CDR3 sequence: CASSRGQGGEKLFF. The CDR3 nucleotides read TGTGCCAGCAGTCGAGGACAGGGAGGTGAAAAACTGTTTTTT.

This chain uses TRBV7-2 with TRBJ1-4; D might be TRBD1 (5 bases). The CDR3 extends over 15 amino acids. CDR1 SGHTA and CDR2 FQGNSA come from the germline V gene. The V gene lost 4 bases and the J gene lost 7 bases, with 16 bases spanning the gap. The CDR3 sequence is CASSSGALRSEKLFF. The CDR3 DNA sequence: TGTGCCAGCAGCTCCGGGGCCTTAAGAAGTGAAAAACTGTTTTTT.

The gene calls are TRBV27 and TRBJ1-2; tentative D call: TRBD1 (6 bases). The V gene lost 6 bases and the J gene lost 0 bases, with 14 bases spanning the gap. Germline V gives CDR1 MNHEY, CDR2 SMNVEV (reference sequence). This CDR3 is built from 15 residues. The CDR3 loop is CASRTGVNSNYGYTF. The CDR3 DNA is TGTGCCAGCAGGACAGGTGTCAATTCTAACTATGGCTACACCTTC.

This clone has a single count. V is TRBV4-3 and J is TRBJ2-1, with D hard to call. Germline values: CDR1 LGHNA, CDR2 YSLEER. Trimming took off 0 bases at V and 9 bases at J, with 15 bases between the two ends. CDR3 length: 15 amino acids. Written as DNA, the CDR3 is TGCGCCAGCAGCCAAGAGTTATCTAGGCGTGGTGAGCAGTTCTTC. Translating it yields CASSQELSRRGEQFF.

V gene TRBV18 combines with J gene TRBJ2-5, with D possibly being TRBD1 (6 bases). The germline gives CDR1 KGHSH, CDR2 LQKENI. This CDR3 has 13 amino acids. Trimming shortened V by 7 bases and J by 3 bases, and 12 bases separated the two germline ends. The CDR3 region is CASFRNREETQYF. Written as DNA, the CDR3 is TGTGCCAGCTTCCGGAACAGGGAAGAGACCCAGTACTTC. The full variable domain, in which reference TRBV18 and TRBJ2-5 provide the parts outside the CDR3, is NAGVMQNPRHLVRRRGQEARLRCSPMKGHSHVYWYRQLPEEGLKFMVYLQKENIIDESGMPKERFSAEFPKEGPSILRIQQVVRGDSAAYFCASFRNREETQYFGPGTRLLVL.

The chain recombines TRBV5-5 with TRBJ2-3; D is unresolved. V gave up 1 base and J gave up 0 bases, with 9 bases separating them. Germline-derived CDR1 and CDR2 are SGHKS and YYEKEE (reference sequence). The CDR3 runs to 15 residues. The CDR3 sequence is CASSLFSASTDTQYF. The CDR3 DNA follows: TGTGCCAGCAGCTTGTTTTCTGCGAGCACAGATACGCAGTATTTT.

V is TRBV21-1 and J is TRBJ1-5; the table calls TRBD1, which could not be checked here. TRBV21-1 is labeled a pseudogene. The CDR3 has 17 residues. CDR3 sequence: CASSKTPRQGIDQPQHF. CDR3 DNA: TGTGCCAGCAGCAAAACTCCCAGACAGGGCATAGATCAGCCCCAGCATTTT.

V gene TRBV6-1 combines with J gene TRBJ1-2; D is perhaps TRBD1 (6 bases). The CDR3 has 14 residues. The V end was cut by 5 bases, the J end by 5 bases, with 15 bases between. Germline V gene data show CDR1 as MNHNS and CDR2 as SASEGT. In DNA form, the CDR3 reads TGTGCCAGCAGTATGGAGGGGGGGCGGTATGGCTACACCTTC. Residues: CASSMEGGRYGYTF.